The 6 T cell receptor beta chains reported below all come from one sample, sequenced in a study of T cell responses to AZD1222 COVID-19 vaccine. TCRdb's table, derived via immunoSEQ multiplex PCR, lists solely in-frame clones and lacks some. This sample has 100,000 or so clones, with just over 90% found just once. The source material was peripheral blood, sampled on day 0 of AZD1222 vaccination. These receptors originate from an adult in good health.

This chain connects TRBV27 to TRBJ2-1; D might be TRBD2 (5 bases). This CDR3 has 15 amino acids. Per the germline V gene, CDR1 is MNHEY and CDR2 is SMNVEV (reference sequence). Trimming stripped 3 bases from V and 0 bases from J, with 9 bases between. DNA for the CDR3: TGTGCCAGCAGTTTGGACTGGAGCTCCTACAATGAGCAGTTCTTC. Translating it yields CASSLDWSSYNEQFF.

The genes are TRBV5-5 and TRBJ1-1; D is uncertain. The germline V gene encodes CDR1 SGHKS and CDR2 YYEKEE (reference sequence). The CDR3 is made up of 12 amino acids. Trimming shortened V by 0 bases and J by 7 bases, and 7 bases separated the two germline ends. CDR3 loop: CASSLGYIEAFF. The CDR3 region has the DNA TGTGCCAGCAGCTTGGGGTATATTGAAGCTTTCTTT.

The CDR3 DNA reads as TGTGCCAGCAGATTACGGGACAAGTCCTACGAGCAGTACTTC. Its translation is CASRLRDKSYEQYF. The chain is built from TRBV6-5 and TRBJ2-7; D might be TRBD1 (6 bases). Germline V gives CDR1 MNHEY, CDR2 SVGAGI. The CDR3 consists of 14 residues. V dropped 6 bases and J dropped 1 base, with 13 bases sitting between them.

This clone was found once. The chain links TRBV19 to TRBJ2-3, with 8 bases fitting TRBD2. V was pared by 1 base and J by 0 bases, with 6 bases of the junction left unmatched. The germline CDR1 and CDR2 sequences are LNHDA and SQIVND (reference sequence). There are 17 residues in the CDR3. CDR3 bases: TGTGCCAGTAGTATAGGGGTTAGCGGGGCGAGCACAGATACGCAGTATTTT. This encodes CASSIGVSGASTDTQYF.

The chain combines TRBV2 with TRBJ1-5; TRBD1 matches at 10 bases. The germline gives CDR1 SNHLY, CDR2 FYNNEI. The CDR3 has 14 amino acids. Germline trimming cut 6 bases from V and 5 bases from J; bases unmatched to any gene: 4. The CDR3 nucleotides read TGTGCCAGCAGGGACAGGGGGTACGATCAGCCCCAGCATTTT. It yields the protein CASRDRGYDQPQHF.

The chain uses TRBV7-2 and TRBJ1-1, with D perhaps TRBD1 (6 bases). CDR3 size: 14 residues. Germline V lookup: CDR1 SGHTA, CDR2 FQGNSA. Trimming took off 3 bases at V and 6 bases at J, with 14 bases between the two ends. The CDR3 here is CASSLRGDGAEAFF. CDR3 bases: TGTGCCAGCAGCTTGAGGGGGGACGGGGCTGAAGCTTTCTTT.